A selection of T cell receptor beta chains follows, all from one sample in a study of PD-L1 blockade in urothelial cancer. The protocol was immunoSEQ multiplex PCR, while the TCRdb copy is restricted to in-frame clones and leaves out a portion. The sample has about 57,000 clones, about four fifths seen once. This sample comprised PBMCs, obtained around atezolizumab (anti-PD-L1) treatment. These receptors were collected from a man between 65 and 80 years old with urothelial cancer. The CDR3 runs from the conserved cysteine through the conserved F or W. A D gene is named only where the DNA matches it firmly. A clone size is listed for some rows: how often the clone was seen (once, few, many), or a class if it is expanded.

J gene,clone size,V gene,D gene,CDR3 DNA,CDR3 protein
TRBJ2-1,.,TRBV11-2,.,TGTGCCAGCAGCCCGCTCAAGCGGAGCTCCTACAATGAGCAGTTCTTC,CASSPLKRSSYNEQFF
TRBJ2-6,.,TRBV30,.,TGTGCCTGGAGTGGGCTTGCGGGCTCCCTCTCTGGGGCCAACGTCCTGACTTTC,CAWSGLAGSLSGANVLTF
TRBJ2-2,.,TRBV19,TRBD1,TGTGCCAGTTACAGGGGCGGCGGGGAGCTGTTTTTT,CASYRGGGELFF
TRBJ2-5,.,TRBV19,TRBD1,TGTGCCAGTAGTCCGGGACAGGGAATATTCGGAGAGACCCAGTACTTC,CASSPGQGIFGETQYF
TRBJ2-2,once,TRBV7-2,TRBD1,TGTGTCAGCGGATCTCCCCGGACAGGGTTTGGTAGCACCGGGGAGCTGTTTTTT,CVSGSPRTGFGSTGELFF
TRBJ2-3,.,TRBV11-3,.,TGTGCCAGCAGCTTTGGCGGGCAAGGTGCCACAGATACGCAGTATTTT,CASSFGGQGATDTQYF
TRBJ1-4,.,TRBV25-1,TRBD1,TGTGCCAGCAGGGACCCCGGGACAGTTAATGAAAAACTGTTTTTT,CASRDPGTVNEKLFF
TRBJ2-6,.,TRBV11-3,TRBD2,TGTGCCAGCAGCCCCGTGGGACTAGCGGTCTCTGGGGCCAACGTCCTGACTTTC,CASSPVGLAVSGANVLTF
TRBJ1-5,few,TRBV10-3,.,TGTGCCATCAGTGAGGGGACACATAGCAATCAGCCCCAGCATTTT,CAISEGTHSNQPQHF
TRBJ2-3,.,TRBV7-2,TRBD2,TGTGCCAGCAGCTTAAACCAACGCGGGGGGCAGTATTTT,CASSLNQRGGQYF
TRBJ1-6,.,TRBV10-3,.,TGTGCCATCAGTGAAACCAGGGGAAATCAAGGGCCACCCCTCCACTTT,CAISETRGNQGPPLHF
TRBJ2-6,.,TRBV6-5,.,TGTGCCAGCCACTCCGGAGGCTCTGGGGCCAACGTCCTGACTTTC,CASHSGGSGANVLTF
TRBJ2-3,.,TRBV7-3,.,TGTGCCAGCAGTTCGAGGGGGGGCGGAACAGATACGCAGTATTTT,CASSSRGGGTDTQYF
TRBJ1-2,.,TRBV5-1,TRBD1,TGCGCCAGCAGCTTGGAGGGACAGGGGGCGCAAGGCTACACCTTC,CASSLEGQGAQGYTF
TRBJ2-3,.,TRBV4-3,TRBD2,TGCGCCAGCAGCCAGGGACTAGAGGATACGCAGTATTTT,CASSQGLEDTQYF
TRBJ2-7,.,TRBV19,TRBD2,TGTGCCAGTAGTATGAGATCGGGGGGGGGCTACGAGCAGTACTTC,CASSMRSGGGYEQYF
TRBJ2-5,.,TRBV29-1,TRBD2,TGCAGCGTTGATTTAGCGGGAGGGCCAGGGACCCAGTACTTC,CSVDLAGGPGTQYF
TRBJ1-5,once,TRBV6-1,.,TGTGCCAGCGGAAAGGGAGGTGGTAGCAATCAGCCCCAGCATTTT,CASGKGGGSNQPQHF
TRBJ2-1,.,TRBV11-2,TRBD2,TGTGCCAGCAGCTTAGTTGGACTAGCGGGAGAGGGTGAGCAGTTCTTC,CASSLVGLAGEGEQFF
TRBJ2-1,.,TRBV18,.,TGTGCCAGCTACGAGGGAGGTGAGCAGTTCTTC,CASYEGGEQFF
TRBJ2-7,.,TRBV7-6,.,TGTGCCAGCAGCTCCTTCAGGACCTACGAGCAGTACTTC,CASSSFRTYEQYF
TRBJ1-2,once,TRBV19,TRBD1,TGTGCCAGTAGTATCGTGCAGGGGGGCTATGGCTACACCTTC,CASSIVQGGYGYTF
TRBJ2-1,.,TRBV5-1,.,TGCGCCAGCAGCTCCCTTTACAATGAGCAGTTCTTC,CASSSLYNEQFF
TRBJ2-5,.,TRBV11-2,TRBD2,TGTGCCAGCACCCCGGAGGGAGGGGCGGAGACCCAGTACTTC,CASTPEGGAETQYF
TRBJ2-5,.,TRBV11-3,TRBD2,TGTGCCAGCCAGCGAGCGGGAGTAAAAGAGACCCAGTACTTC,CASQRAGVKETQYF
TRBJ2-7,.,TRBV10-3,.,TGTGCCATCAGTGGTGCTAGCTCCTACGAGCAGTACTTC,CAISGASSYEQYF
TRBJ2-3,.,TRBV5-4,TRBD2,TGTGCCAGCAGCTCCTCCGGGACTAGCGGGCGCACAGATACGCAGTATTTT,CASSSSGTSGRTDTQYF
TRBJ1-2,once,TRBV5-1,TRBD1,TGCGCCAGCAGCCCACAGGGGGCGGACTATGGCTACACCTTC,CASSPQGADYGYTF
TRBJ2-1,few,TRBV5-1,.,TGCGCCAGCAGGGGAGGGGGGGATTACGAGCAGTTCTTC,CASRGGGDYEQFF
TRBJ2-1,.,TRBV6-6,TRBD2,TGTGCCAGCAGTCGACTAGCGCCAAGCTCCTACAATGAGCAGTTCTTC,CASSRLAPSSYNEQFF
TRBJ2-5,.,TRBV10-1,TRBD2,TGCGCCAGCAGTGATGCTAGCGGGGGGCAAGAGACCCAGTACTTC,CASSDASGGQETQYF
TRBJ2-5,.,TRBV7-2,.,TGTGCCAGCAGCGTCATCGGTGAGACCCAGTACTTC,CASSVIGETQYF
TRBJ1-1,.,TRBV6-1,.,TGTGCCAGCAGTGCGAGTGAGGCGGGCAAGACTGAAGCTTTCTTT,CASSASEAGKTEAFF
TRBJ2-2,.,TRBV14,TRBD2,TGTGCCAGCAGCCAAGGCCTGGCGGGGGGGAACACCGGGGAGCTGTTTTTT,CASSQGLAGGNTGELFF
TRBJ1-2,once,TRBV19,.,TGTGCCAGTAGTATTTCTGACTATGGCTACACCTTC,CASSISDYGYTF
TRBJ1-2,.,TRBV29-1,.,TGCAGCGTTGGTGTAGGACAAAACGTTGGCTACACCTTC,CSVGVGQNVGYTF
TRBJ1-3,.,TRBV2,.,TGTGCCAGCAGATCTACTGGAAACACCATATATTTT,CASRSTGNTIYF
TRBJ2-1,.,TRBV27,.,TGTGCCAGCAGTCCCCAGACTGCATACAATGAGCAGTTCTTC,CASSPQTAYNEQFF
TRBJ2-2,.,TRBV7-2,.,TGTGCCAGCAGCCCACTTAGAACAGGCCTACTAAACACCGGGGAGCTGTTTTTT,CASSPLRTGLLNTGELFF
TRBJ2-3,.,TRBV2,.,TGTGCCAGCAGTGCAGGCTTAGATACGCAGTATTTT,CASSAGLDTQYF
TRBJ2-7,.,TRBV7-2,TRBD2,TGTGCCAGCAGCTTAGGTAGGGGAGCGGGAATGTACGAGCAGTACTTC,CASSLGRGAGMYEQYF
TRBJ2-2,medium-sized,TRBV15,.,TGTGCCACCAGCAGATACCCCAGTGGGACTGGAGGCACCGGGGAGCTGTTTTTT,CATSRYPSGTGGTGELFF
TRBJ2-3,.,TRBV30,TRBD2,TGTGCCTGGAGTGTAAGCGGGAGGGCCGATACGCAGTATTTT,CAWSVSGRADTQYF
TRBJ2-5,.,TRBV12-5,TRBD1,TGTGCTGCCCCTGGGAGACAGGGGGAAGAGACCCAGTACTTC,CAAPGRQGEETQYF
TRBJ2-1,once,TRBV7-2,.,TGTGCCAGCAGCCCAGGGATTGGGGTCGATGAGCAGTTCTTC,CASSPGIGVDEQFF
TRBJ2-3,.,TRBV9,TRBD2,TGTGCCAGCAGCGTCCCTAGCGGGGGTGATACGCAGTATTTT,CASSVPSGGDTQYF
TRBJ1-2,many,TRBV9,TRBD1,TGTGCCAGCGGGGGGACAGGGTCTTGGGGCTACACCTTC,CASGGTGSWGYTF